These 3 T cell receptor beta chains came from one sample sequenced in a study of cytomegalovirus exposure and HLA in healthy donors. PCR used 60 Vbeta primers and 13 Jbeta primers. TCRdb's table, derived via immunoSEQ multiplex PCR, lists solely in-frame clones and lacks some. The sample consists of 93,000 or so clones, around 67% of them appearing once. Sequenced material: PBMCs. The source of these receptors is a woman in her fifties or sixties in good health and CMV-seronegative.

This chain connects TRBV7-6 to TRBJ2-1; 8 bases fit TRBD2. The CDR3 totals 15 residues. After removal of 4 bases from V and 8 bases from J, the junction contained 10 bases not matched to a gene. Germline lookup yields CDR1 SGHVS and CDR2 FNYEAQ. The CDR3 bases are TGTGCCAGCAGCTCACCGGGTAGCGGGAACTATGAGCAGTTCTTC. Residues: CASSSPGSGNYEQFF. Full variable domain (outside the CDR3, taken from reference TRBV7-6 and TRBJ2-1): GAGVSQSPRYKVTKRGQDVALRCDPISGHVSLYWYRQALGQGPEFLTYFNYEAQQDKSGLPNDRFSAERPEGSISTLTIQRTEQRDSAMYRCASSSPGSGNYEQFFGPGTRLTVL.

The gene calls are TRBV21-1 and TRBJ1-1; the table names TRBD1, a call not compared with the DNA. TRBV21-1 is a known pseudogene. The CDR3 length is 15 residues. CDR3 residues: CASSKDWDTVTEAFF. Here the CDR3 DNA reads TGTGCCAGCAGCAAAGACTGGGACACCGTCACTGAAGCTTTCTTT.

The genes are TRBV11-2 and TRBJ2-5, with D tentatively TRBD2 (6 bases). The CDR3 spans 14 residues. Germline V lookup: CDR1 SGHAT, CDR2 FQNNGV. Trimming pared 5 bases from V and 1 base from J, leaving 11 bases between. The CDR3 DNA is TGTGCCAGCAGCCAAACGGGAGCCCAAGAGACCCAGTACTTC. Protein sequence: CASSQTGAQETQYF.